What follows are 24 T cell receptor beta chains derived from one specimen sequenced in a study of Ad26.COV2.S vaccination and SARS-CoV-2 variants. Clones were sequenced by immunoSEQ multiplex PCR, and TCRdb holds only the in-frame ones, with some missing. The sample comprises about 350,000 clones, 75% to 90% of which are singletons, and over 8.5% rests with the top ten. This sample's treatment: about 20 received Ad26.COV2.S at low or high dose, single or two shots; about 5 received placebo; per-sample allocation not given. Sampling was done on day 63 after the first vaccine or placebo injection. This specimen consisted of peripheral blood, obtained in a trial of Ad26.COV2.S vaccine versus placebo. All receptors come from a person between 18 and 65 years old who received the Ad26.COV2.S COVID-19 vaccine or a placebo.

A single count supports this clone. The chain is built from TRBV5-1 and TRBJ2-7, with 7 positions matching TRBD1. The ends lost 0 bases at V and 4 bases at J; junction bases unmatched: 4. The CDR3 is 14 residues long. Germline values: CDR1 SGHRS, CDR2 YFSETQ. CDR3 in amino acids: CASSLDTGVYEQYF. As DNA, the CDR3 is TGCGCCAGCAGCTTGGATACAGGGGTATACGAGCAGTACTTC.

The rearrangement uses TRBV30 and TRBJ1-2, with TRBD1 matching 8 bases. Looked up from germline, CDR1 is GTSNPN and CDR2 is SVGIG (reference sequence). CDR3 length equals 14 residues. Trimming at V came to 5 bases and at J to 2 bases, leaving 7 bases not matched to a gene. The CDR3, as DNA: TGTGCCTGGGTCAGAAGACAGGGGAACTATGGCTACACCTTC. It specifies CAWVRRQGNYGYTF.

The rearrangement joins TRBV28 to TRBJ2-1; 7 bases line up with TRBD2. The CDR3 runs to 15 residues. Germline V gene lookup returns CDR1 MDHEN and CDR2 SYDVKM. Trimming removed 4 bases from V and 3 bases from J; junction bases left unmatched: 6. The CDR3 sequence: CASSSPAGFYNEQFF. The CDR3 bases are TGTGCCAGCAGTTCCCCAGCGGGGTTCTACAATGAGCAGTTCTTC.

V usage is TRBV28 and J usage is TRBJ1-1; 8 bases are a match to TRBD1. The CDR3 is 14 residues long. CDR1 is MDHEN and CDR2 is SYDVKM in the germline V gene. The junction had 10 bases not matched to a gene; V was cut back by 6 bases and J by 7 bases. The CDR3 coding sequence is TGTGCCAGCAGCCCCCCAGGGACAGGTATTGAAGCTTTCTTT. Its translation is CASSPPGTGIEAFF.

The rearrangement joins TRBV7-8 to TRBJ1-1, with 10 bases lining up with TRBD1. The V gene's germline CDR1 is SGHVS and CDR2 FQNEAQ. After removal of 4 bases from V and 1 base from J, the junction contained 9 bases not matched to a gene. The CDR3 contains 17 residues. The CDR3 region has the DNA TGTGCCAGCAGCTCGCGGGACAGGGGAATTCAGAACACTGAAGCTTTCTTT. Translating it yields CASSSRDRGIQNTEAFF.

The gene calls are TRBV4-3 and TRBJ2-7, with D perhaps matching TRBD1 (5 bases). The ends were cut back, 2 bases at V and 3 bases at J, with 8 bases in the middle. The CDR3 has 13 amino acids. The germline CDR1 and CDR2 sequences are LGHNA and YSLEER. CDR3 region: CASSQSQGYEQYF. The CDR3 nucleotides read TGCGCCAGCAGCCAATCCCAGGGCTACGAGCAGTACTTC.

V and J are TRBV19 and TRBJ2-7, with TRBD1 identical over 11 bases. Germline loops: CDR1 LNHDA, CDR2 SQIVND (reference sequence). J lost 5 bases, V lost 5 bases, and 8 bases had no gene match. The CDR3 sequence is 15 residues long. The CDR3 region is CASSPWTGGSNEQYF. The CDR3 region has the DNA TGTGCCAGTAGTCCCTGGACAGGGGGCTCGAACGAGCAGTACTTC.

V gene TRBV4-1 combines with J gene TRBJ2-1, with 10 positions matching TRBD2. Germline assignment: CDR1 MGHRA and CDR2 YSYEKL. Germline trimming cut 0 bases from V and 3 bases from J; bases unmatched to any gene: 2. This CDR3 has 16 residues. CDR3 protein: CASSQDTSGNYNEQFF. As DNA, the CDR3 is TGCGCCAGCAGCCAAGATACTAGCGGGAACTACAATGAGCAGTTCTTC.

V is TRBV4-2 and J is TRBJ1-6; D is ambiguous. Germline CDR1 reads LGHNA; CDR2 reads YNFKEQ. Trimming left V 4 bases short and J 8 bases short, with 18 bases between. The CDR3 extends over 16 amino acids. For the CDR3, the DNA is TGTGCCAGCAGCCCCCGGTCCGCCGTTACGGATTCACCCCTCCACTTT. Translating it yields CASSPRSAVTDSPLHF.

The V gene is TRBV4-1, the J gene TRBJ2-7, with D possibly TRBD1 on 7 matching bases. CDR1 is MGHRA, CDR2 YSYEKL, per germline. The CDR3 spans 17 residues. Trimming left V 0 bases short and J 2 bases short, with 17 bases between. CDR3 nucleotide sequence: TGCGCCAGCAGCCAAGATGCTGCAGGGGGAGGCACCTACGAGCAGTACTTC. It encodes CASSQDAAGGGTYEQYF.

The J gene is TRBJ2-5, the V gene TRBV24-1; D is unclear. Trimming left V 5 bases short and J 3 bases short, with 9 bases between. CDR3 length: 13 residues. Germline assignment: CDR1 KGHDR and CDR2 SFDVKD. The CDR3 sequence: CATSAAVEETQYF. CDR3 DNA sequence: TGTGCCACCAGTGCTGCGGTTGAAGAGACCCAGTACTTC.

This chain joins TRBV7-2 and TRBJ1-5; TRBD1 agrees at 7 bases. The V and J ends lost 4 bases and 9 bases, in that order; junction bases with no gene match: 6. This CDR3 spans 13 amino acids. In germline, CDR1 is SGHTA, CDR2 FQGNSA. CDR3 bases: TGTGCCAGCAGCTCAGGGGGGGTCCGGCCCCAGCATTTT. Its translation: CASSSGGVRPQHF.

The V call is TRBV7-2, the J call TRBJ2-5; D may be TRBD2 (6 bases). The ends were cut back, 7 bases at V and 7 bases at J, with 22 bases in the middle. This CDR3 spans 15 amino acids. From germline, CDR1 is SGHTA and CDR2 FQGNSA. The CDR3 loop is CASIPSGLPTGTQYF. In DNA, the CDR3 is TGTGCCAGCATCCCCTCGGGACTCCCTACTGGGACCCAGTACTTC.

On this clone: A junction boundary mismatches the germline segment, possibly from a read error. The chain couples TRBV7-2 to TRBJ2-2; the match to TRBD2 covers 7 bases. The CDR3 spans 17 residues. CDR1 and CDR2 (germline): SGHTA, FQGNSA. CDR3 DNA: TGTGCCAGCAGCCCTGATAGGCGGGAGACGAAAACCGGGGAGCTGTTTTTT. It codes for CASSPDRRETKTGELFF.

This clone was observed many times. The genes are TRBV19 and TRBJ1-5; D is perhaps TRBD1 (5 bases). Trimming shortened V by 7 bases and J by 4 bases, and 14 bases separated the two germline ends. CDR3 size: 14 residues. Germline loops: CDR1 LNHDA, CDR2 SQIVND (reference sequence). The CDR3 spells CASTPRAPNQPQHF. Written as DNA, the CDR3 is TGTGCCAGTACCCCCAGGGCCCCGAATCAGCCCCAGCATTTT.

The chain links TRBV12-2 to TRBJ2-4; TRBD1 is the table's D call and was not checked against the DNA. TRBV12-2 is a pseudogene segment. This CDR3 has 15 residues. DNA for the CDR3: TGTGCAAGTCGCACAAGGACAGGGGTCTTGTACATTCAGTACTTC. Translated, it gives CASRTRTGVLYIQYF.

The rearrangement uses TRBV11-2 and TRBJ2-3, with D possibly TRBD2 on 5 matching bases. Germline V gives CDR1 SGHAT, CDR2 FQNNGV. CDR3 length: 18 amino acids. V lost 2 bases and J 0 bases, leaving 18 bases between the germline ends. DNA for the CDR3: TGTGCCAGCAGCTTATCTAATCCCACTAGTACAAGCACAGATACGCAGTATTTT. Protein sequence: CASSLSNPTSTSTDTQYF.

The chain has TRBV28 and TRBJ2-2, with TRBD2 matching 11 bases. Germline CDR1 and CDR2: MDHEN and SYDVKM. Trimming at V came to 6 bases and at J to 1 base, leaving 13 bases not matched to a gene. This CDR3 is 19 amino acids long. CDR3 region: CASSYDGLAGSWNTGELFF. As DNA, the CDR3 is TGTGCCAGCAGCTACGACGGACTAGCGGGTAGCTGGAACACCGGGGAGCTGTTTTTT.

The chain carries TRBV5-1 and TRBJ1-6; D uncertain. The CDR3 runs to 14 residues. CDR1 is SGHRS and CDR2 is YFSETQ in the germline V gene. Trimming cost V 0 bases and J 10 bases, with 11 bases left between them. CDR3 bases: TGCGCCAGCAGCTTGGCCGGCGGGGAGTCACCCCTCCACTTT. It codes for CASSLAGGESPLHF.

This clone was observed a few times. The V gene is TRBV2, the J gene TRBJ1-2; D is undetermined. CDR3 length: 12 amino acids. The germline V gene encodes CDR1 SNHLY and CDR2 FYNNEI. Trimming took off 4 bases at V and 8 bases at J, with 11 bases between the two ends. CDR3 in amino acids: CASSVFTGGYTF. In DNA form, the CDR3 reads TGTGCCAGCAGTGTCTTTACCGGGGGCTACACCTTC.

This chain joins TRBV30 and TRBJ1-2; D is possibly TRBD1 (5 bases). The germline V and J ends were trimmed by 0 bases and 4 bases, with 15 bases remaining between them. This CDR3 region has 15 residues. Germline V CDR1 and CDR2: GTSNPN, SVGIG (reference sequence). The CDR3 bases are TGTGCCTGGAGTGTACCTGGGGGGGGGTTCTATGGCTACACCTTC. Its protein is CAWSVPGGGFYGYTF.

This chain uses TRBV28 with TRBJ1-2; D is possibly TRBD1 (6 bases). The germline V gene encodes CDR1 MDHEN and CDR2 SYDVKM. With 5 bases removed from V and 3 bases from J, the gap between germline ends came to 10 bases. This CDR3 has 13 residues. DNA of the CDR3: TGTGCCAGCAGTCACGGGACATACTATGGCTACACCTTC. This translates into CASSHGTYYGYTF.

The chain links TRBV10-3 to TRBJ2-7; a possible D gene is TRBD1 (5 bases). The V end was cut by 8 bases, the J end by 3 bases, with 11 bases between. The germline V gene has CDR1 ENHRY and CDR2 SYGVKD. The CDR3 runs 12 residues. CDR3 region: CAIAGNLYEQYF. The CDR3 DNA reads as TGTGCCATCGCAGGGAACCTCTACGAGCAGTACTTC.

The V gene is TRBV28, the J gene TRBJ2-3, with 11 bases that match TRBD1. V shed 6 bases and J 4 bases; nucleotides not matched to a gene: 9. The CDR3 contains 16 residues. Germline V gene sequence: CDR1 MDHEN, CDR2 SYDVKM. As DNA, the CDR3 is TGTGCCAGCAGCCGGGGGACAGGGGGGACGGCAGATACGCAGTATTTT. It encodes CASSRGTGGTADTQYF. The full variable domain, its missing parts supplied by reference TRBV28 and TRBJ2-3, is DVKVTQSSRYLVKRTGEKVFLECVQDMDHENMFWYRQDPGLGLRLIYFSYDVKMKEKGDIPEGYSVSREKKERFSLILESASTNQTSMYLCASSRGTGGTADTQYFGPGTRLTVL.